This passage covers 29 T cell receptor beta chains from one sample sequenced in a study of blood T cell repertoires in COVID-19. The protocol was immunoSEQ multiplex PCR, while the TCRdb copy is restricted to in-frame clones and leaves out a portion. The sample carries about 200,000 clones, over 80% recorded once. The sequencing input was peripheral blood. The receptors stem from a middle-aged man with acute or convalescent COVID-19.

The J gene is TRBJ2-2, the V gene TRBV5-1; D uncertain. V lost 4 bases and J lost 7, with 8 bases in between. The CDR3 runs to 12 residues. Germline assignment: CDR1 SGHRS and CDR2 YFSETQ. CDR3 DNA sequence: TGCGCCAGCAGCACTGCAAGCGGGGAGCTGTTTTTT. This gives the protein CASSTASGELFF.

This chain joins TRBV18 and TRBJ2-3; 7 nucleotides agree with TRBD1. Per germline, CDR1 KGHSH and CDR2 LQKENI. Trimming took 2 bases from V and 2 from J; bases not matched to a gene: 7. This CDR3 has 16 residues. CDR3 sequence reads: CASSPAGGKITDTQYF. CDR3 nucleotide sequence: TGTGCCAGCTCACCAGCAGGGGGTAAAATCACAGATACGCAGTATTTT.

The V call is TRBV5-6, the J call TRBJ2-3; D unclear. The germline V gene has CDR1 SGHDT and CDR2 YYEEEE. The CDR3 contains 16 residues. V was shortened by 0 bases and J by 2 bases, with 13 bases between the two germline ends. CDR3 coding DNA: TGTGCCAGCAGCTTGGCCCTGTCCCTCCTCACAGATACGCAGTATTTT. Its protein is CASSLALSLLTDTQYF.

The gene calls are TRBV7-9 and TRBJ1-2; no definite D call. V lost 1 base, J lost 4 bases, and 10 bases lay in between. Germline loops: CDR1 SEHNR, CDR2 FQNEAQ (reference sequence). The length of the CDR3 is 14 residues. CDR3 protein: CASSLEMGGYGYTF. For the CDR3, the DNA is TGTGCCAGCAGCTTAGAGATGGGAGGCTATGGCTACACCTTC. Using reference TRBV7-9 and TRBJ1-2 for the parts outside the CDR3, the full variable domain is DTGVSQNPRHKITKRGQNVTFRCDPISEHNRLYWYRQTLGQGPEFLTYFQNEAQLEKSRLLSDRFSAERPKGSFSTLEIQRTEQGDSAMYLCASSLEMGGYGYTFGSGTRLTVV.

This rearrangement joins TRBV6-6 to TRBJ2-1; 8 bases agree with TRBD2. After removal of 8 bases from V and 8 bases from J, the junction contained 8 bases not matched to a gene. Germline CDR1 reads MNHNY; CDR2 reads SVGAGI (reference sequence). CDR3 length equals 13 residues. Here the CDR3 reads CASQREKHHEQFF. In DNA form, the CDR3 reads TGTGCCAGCCAGCGGGAGAAGCACCATGAGCAGTTCTTC.

The V gene is TRBV27, the J gene TRBJ1-2; D may be TRBD1 (6 bases). Trimming took 3 bases from V and 6 from J, leaving 11 bases between them. The CDR3 spans 13 residues. Germline assignment: CDR1 MNHEY and CDR2 SMNVEV (reference sequence). As DNA, the CDR3 is TGTGCCAGCAGTTTGAGTCGACAGGATGGCTACACCTTC. This translates into CASSLSRQDGYTF.

A single count supports this clone. The genes are TRBV20-1 and TRBJ1-2; D not resolved. With 1 base removed from V and 6 bases from J, the gap between germline ends came to 3 bases. Looked up from germline, CDR1 is DFQATT and CDR2 is SNEGSKA (reference sequence). CDR3 size: 10 residues. CDR3 sequence reads: CSARVNGYTF. The CDR3, as DNA: TGCAGTGCTAGAGTAAATGGCTACACCTTC.

The chain carries TRBV7-9 and TRBJ1-1; unclear D gene. With 5 bases removed from V and 3 bases from J, the gap between germline ends came to 13 bases. This CDR3 has 14 residues. Germline CDR1 reads SEHNR; CDR2 reads FQNEAQ (reference sequence). CDR3 in amino acids: CASSIILSHTEAFF. The CDR3 DNA reads TGTGCCAGCAGCATAATTCTATCCCACACTGAAGCTTTCTTT.

CDR3 nucleotide sequence: TGCGCCAGCAGCCAAGATGAGAGCACAGATACGCAGTATTTT. This encodes CASSQDESTDTQYF. The chain combines TRBV4-3 with TRBJ2-3; D remains unclear. The CDR3 extends over 14 amino acids. Germline V lookup: CDR1 LGHNA, CDR2 YSLEER. Trimming stripped 0 bases from V and 0 bases from J, with 4 bases between.

This clone was detected a few times. DNA of the CDR3: TGTGCCAGCAGCCAAGATCTAGGGGGAACCAACAATGAGCAGTTCTTC. This translates into CASSQDLGGTNNEQFF. This rearrangement joins TRBV4-2 to TRBJ2-1; D might be TRBD1 (6 bases). Germline V gene lookup returns CDR1 LGHNA and CDR2 YNFKEQ. This CDR3 is 16 amino acids long. Trimming removed 0 bases from V and 5 bases from J, with 14 bases in between.

In this sample, this clone turned up a few times. The chain has TRBV4-3 and TRBJ2-1, with 9 bases matching TRBD2. The V gene's germline CDR1 is LGHNA and CDR2 YSLEER. Trimming took 4 bases from V and 0 from J; bases not matched to a gene: 4. CDR3 size: 16 residues. The CDR3 DNA reads TGCGCCAGCAGCCTCCTTAGCGGGAGCTCCTACAATGAGCAGTTCTTC. Protein sequence: CASSLLSGSSYNEQFF.

The CDR3 DNA is TGTGCCAGCAGCCTCAGACGGGGTTATGGCTACACCTTC. Its protein product is CASSLRRGYGYTF. The genes are TRBV11-1 and TRBJ1-2, with D hard to call. This CDR3 has 13 residues. Trimming cost V 5 bases and J 5 bases, with 12 bases left between them. From germline, CDR1 is SGHAT and CDR2 FQDESV (reference sequence). Together with reference TRBV11-1 and TRBJ1-2, the CDR3 gives the full variable domain: EAEVAQSPRYKITEKSQAVAFWCDPISGHATLYWYRQILGQGPELLVQFQDESVVDDSQLPKDRFSAERLKGVDSTLKIQPAELGDSAMYLCASSLRRGYGYTFGSGTRLTVV.

This chain links TRBV2 with TRBJ2-5; TRBD2 matches 8 bases. Germline CDR1 and CDR2: SNHLY and FYNNEI. Trimming removed 8 bases from V and 4 bases from J; junction bases left unmatched: 9. This CDR3 is built from 14 residues. The CDR3 sequence is CASLSGSGGETQYF. The CDR3 DNA follows: TGTGCCAGCCTCAGCGGGAGCGGTGGAGAGACCCAGTACTTC.

This rearrangement joins TRBV11-2 to TRBJ2-3; D not resolved. CDR3 size: 14 residues. V lost 3 bases and J 0 bases, leaving 7 bases between the germline ends. Germline lookup yields CDR1 SGHAT and CDR2 FQNNGV. The CDR3 DNA sequence: TGTGCCAGCAGCTTTAGCAGAAGCACAGATACGCAGTATTTT. It is translated as CASSFSRSTDTQYF.

The chain is built from TRBV12-3 or TRBV12-4 and TRBJ1-2; TRBD1 matches 9 bases. The CDR3 runs 12 residues. V trimming: 10 bases; J trimming: 8 bases; junction bases outside the gene matches: 8. The CDR3: CATRDRVLGYTF. The CDR3 DNA reads as TGTGCCACCCGGGACAGGGTTTTAGGCTACACCTTC.

The gene calls are TRBV11-3 and TRBJ2-7; maybe TRBD2 (7 bases). The V end lost 5 bases, the J end lost 3 bases, and 20 bases lay between the germline ends. The CDR3 length is 16 residues. Germline CDR1 SGHNT, CDR2 YENEEA. The DNA for the CDR3 is TGTGCCAGCAGCCTGTCTGAAGGGGGGGGTTTCTACGAGCAGTACTTC. Translation: CASSLSEGGGFYEQYF.

The genes are TRBV2 and TRBJ1-1; D unresolved. V was shortened by 3 bases and J by 0 bases, with 11 bases between the two germline ends. Germline V lookup: CDR1 SNHLY, CDR2 FYNNEI. This CDR3 has 15 amino acids. The CDR3 DNA follows: TGTGCCAGCAGTGACCTTTGGCCGATGAACACTGAAGCTTTCTTT. It encodes CASSDLWPMNTEAFF.

V is TRBV14 and J is TRBJ1-2; 8 nucleotides match TRBD1. The germline V gene encodes CDR1 SGHDN and CDR2 FVKESK. V dropped 0 bases and J dropped 7; count of bases not matched to a gene: 7. The CDR3 spans 15 residues. CDR3 in DNA: TGTGCCAGCAGCCAAGATCTCGTCACAGGGGGTGGCTACACCTTC. This sequence encodes CASSQDLVTGGGYTF.

The CDR3 here is CASDRGPGNEQYF. DNA for the CDR3: TGTGCCAGCGACAGGGGGCCCGGAAACGAGCAGTACTTC. The chain couples TRBV6-5 to TRBJ2-7; 10 nucleotides match TRBD1. This CDR3 spans 13 amino acids. V shed 8 bases and J 5 bases; nucleotides not matched to a gene: 6. Germline V gives CDR1 MNHEY, CDR2 SVGAGI.

The chain has TRBV28 and TRBJ1-1; 8 nucleotides align to TRBD1. Trimming removed 0 bases from V and 1 base from J; junction bases left unmatched: 4. The CDR3 totals 16 residues. The germline gives CDR1 MDHEN, CDR2 SYDVKM. CDR3 in DNA: TGTGCCAGCAGTTTATGGACAGGGGAGGGGAACACTGAAGCTTTCTTT. Translation gives CASSLWTGEGNTEAFF.

This chain uses TRBV5-1 with TRBJ1-2, with 7 bases lining up with TRBD1. The CDR3 runs to 16 residues. The V and J ends lost 0 bases and 3 bases, in that order; junction bases with no gene match: 8. Per the germline V gene, CDR1 is SGHRS and CDR2 is YFSETQ. CDR3 residues: CASSLGSNRGDYGYTF. The DNA for the CDR3 is TGCGCCAGCAGCTTGGGCTCGAACAGGGGCGACTATGGCTACACCTTC.

The chain recombines TRBV5-1 with TRBJ2-7; 9 bases map to TRBD1. The CDR3 consists of 16 residues. The V and J ends lost 0 bases and 4 bases, in that order; junction bases with no gene match: 8. Looked up from germline, CDR1 is SGHRS and CDR2 is YFSETQ. CDR3 bases: TGCGCCAGCAGCTTGGCCAGGCGGACAGGGGATTACGAGCAGTACTTC. Translating gives CASSLARRTGDYEQYF. Complete variable domain (other parts from reference TRBV5-1 and TRBJ2-7): KAGVTQTPRYLIKTRGQQVTLSCSPISGHRSVSWYQQTPGQGLQFLFEYFSETQRNKGNFPGRFSGRQFSNSRSEMNVSTLELGDSALYLCASSLARRTGDYEQYFGPGTRLTVT.

The J gene is TRBJ1-1, the V gene TRBV2; D may be TRBD1 (6 bases). Trimming stripped 2 bases from V and 6 bases from J, with 22 bases between. CDR1 is SNHLY and CDR2 is FYNNEI in the germline V gene. The CDR3 has 17 residues. CDR3 DNA sequence: TGTGCCAGCAGTGAAATGGGGGTCAGGGGTCTAGGATCTGAAGCTTTCTTT. It encodes CASSEMGVRGLGSEAFF.

This rearrangement joins TRBV5-1 to TRBJ2-5; D may be TRBD1 (6 bases). V was clipped by 4 bases and J by 5 bases, with 24 bases between them. This CDR3 has 17 residues. The germline CDR1 and CDR2 sequences are SGHRS and YFSETQ. The CDR3 spells CASSRPPLSGELETQYF. The CDR3 DNA is TGCGCCAGCAGCCGTCCCCCGTTATCAGGGGAGCTGGAGACCCAGTACTTC.

V is TRBV7-3 and J is TRBJ2-1; TRBD2 matches 11 bases. Germline loops: CDR1 SGHTA, CDR2 FQGTGA. The CDR3 is 15 residues long. Trimming cost V 5 bases and J 0 bases; bases outside gene matches: 0. The CDR3 loop reads CASSTSGGSYNEQFF. Written as DNA, the CDR3 is TGTGCCAGCAGCACTAGCGGGGGCTCCTACAATGAGCAGTTCTTC.

The chain uses TRBV7-9 and TRBJ1-1, with a tentative D call TRBD1 (5 bases). V lost 8 bases and J lost 1, with 8 bases in between. The length of the CDR3 is 12 residues. Germline-derived CDR1 and CDR2 are SEHNR and FQNEAQ (reference sequence). The CDR3 protein is CASHGQNTEAFF. CDR3 coding DNA: TGTGCCAGCCACGGACAGAACACTGAAGCTTTCTTT.

DNA of the CDR3: TGTGCCAGCAGCTTGGAAGGACTAGCGGGACCCTCCTACGAGCAGTACTTC. Translation gives CASSLEGLAGPSYEQYF. The chain combines TRBV5-5 with TRBJ2-7, with TRBD2 identical over 12 bases. CDR3 size: 17 residues. The junction had 4 bases not matched to a gene; V was cut back by 0 bases and J by 0 bases. CDR1 is SGHKS and CDR2 is YYEKEE in the germline V gene (reference sequence).

The rearrangement links TRBV6-5 to TRBJ2-3, with TRBD2 matching 7 bases. CDR1 and CDR2 (germline): MNHEY, SVGAGI. The CDR3 length is 13 residues. The J segment lost 3 bases and the V segment lost 11 bases, leaving 8 bases of the junction unmatched. The CDR3 is CASGRERTDTQYF. In DNA form, the CDR3 reads TGTGCCTCTGGGCGGGAGAGGACAGATACGCAGTATTTT.

In DNA, the CDR3 is TGTGCCAGTAGTCCGAGGACTAGCGCCACAGATACGCAGTATTTT. Protein product: CASSPRTSATDTQYF. V and J are TRBV19 and TRBJ2-3; 9 positions agree with TRBD2. Germline values: CDR1 LNHDA, CDR2 SQIVND (reference sequence). V trimming: 5 bases; J trimming: 2 bases; junction bases outside the gene matches: 5. The CDR3 sequence is 15 residues long. The complete variable domain, with remaining parts taken from reference TRBV19 and TRBJ2-3, reads DGGITQSPKYLFRKEGQNVTLSCEQNLNHDAMYWYRQDPGQGLRLIYYSQIVNDFQKGDIAEGYSVSREKKESFPLTVTSAQKNPTAFYLCASSPRTSATDTQYFGPGTRLTVL.